This TCR beta chain was sequenced during a study of beta chain features in type 1 diabetes (dated by TCRdb to the late 2010s). About the full investigation: Patients and healthy donors did not differ in mean age, gender distribution, total cell number or subset yield. In the study, recently diagnosed type 1 diabetes patients and matched healthy donors were compared on the TCRB repertoires of their sorted circulating CD4+ T cell subsets. Regulatory and stem cell-like memory subsets were isolated from only 8 patients and about eight healthy donors, whereas naive and central memory subsets came from all 30 or so donors. A total of around 110,000,000 sorted cells were examined across all samples, and a strong correlation was observed between cell number per subset and RNA yield. Overall study results and their limits: Type 1 diabetes patients showed a moderate but significant shortening of TCRB CDR3 length in all four CD4+ subsets. Because small numbers of individuals were included in the HLA sub-analyses, any influence of HLA type on TCRB rearrangement was left unresolved. PCR might favor shorter templates, but patient and control samples were amplified and corrected together, so any skew would affect both groups equally. The naive, central memory and regulatory TCRB repertoires appeared to resemble one another more closely among patients than among healthy donors. Patients with type 1 diabetes made fewer insertions and deleted more nucleotides at VDJ recombination sites, implying thymic rearrangement abnormalities. Sequencing cDNA rather than genomic DNA could over-represent highly expressing activated cells, although activation and CD3 levels did not differ between groups.

The entire isolated RNA was reverse transcribed using the High Capacity cDNA Reverse Transcription Kit, and thus expressed TCRB transcripts were sequenced. Naive, central memory and regulatory T cell samples underwent deep immunoSEQ sequencing, averaging around 3.7 million total reads per sample. After sorted cells were lysed in RLT buffer, RNA was extracted with DNase-treated RNeasy Micro or Mini kits, with the choice depending on cell number. To prevent cross-contamination, each cell subset was processed individually, whereas patient and healthy donor samples were processed jointly. The immunoSEQ multiplex PCR was used to amplify TCRB sequences from cDNA, generating 87-bp fragments that spanned the CDR3 region. Amplicons were sequenced on the Illumina HiSeq platform. Per the source publication's procedure: PCR bias was computationally corrected using synthetic template baselines, reads within Hamming distance 2 were collapsed, and singletons that could not be merged were discarded. By aligning reads against IMGT, V, D and J genes, CDR3 length, and insertions or deletions at six rearrangement sites were assigned. Within each subset, clonotype counts were normalized to sorted cell number, and only after that were true diversity and Gini coefficients computed with the tcR R package. Repertoire sharing was quantified using the overlap coefficient calculated on TCRB nucleotide sequences. As stored in TCRdb, this immuneACCESS dataset retains in-frame rearrangements with V and J assigned. A fraction of the clones does not appear; measured against another copy, unresolved V genes explain less than half of the discrepancy, and the remainder lacks a known reason. That table supplies the V and J calls and clone size; D and trimming were determined from the DNA. The sample data list 150,000 to 190,000 clones, and about 7.3% of these were observed just once. The top ten clonotypes cover almost 0.65% of the sample.

From the cysteine through the phenylalanine, the CDR3 covers 15 amino acids. Only the CDR3 part of the read is kept: 45 bases, read in frame from the first base. Germline trimming: 4 bases from V, 5 bases from J; junction bases outside gene matches: 8. CDR1 and CDR2 are read off the germline V gene as MDHEN and SYDVKM. Regarding this clone: The specificity of this receptor is unknown. No qualities accompany the bases; no much larger clone lies one base away.

Each donor gave one peripheral blood draw, averaging roughly 100 mL, which was collected into heparinised tubes. Naive, central memory, regulatory and stem cell-like memory CD4+ T cells were sorted on a BD FACSAria II using a panel including CD45RO, CCR7, CD25, CD127, CD95 and CD27. Every sorted population had a purity above 95%. PBMCs were isolated right away by Lymphoprep density gradient centrifugation and were stained directly, without culture. So that batch effects would be minimized, each experiment stained and sorted samples in pairs, pairing one healthy donor with one patient. Specimen: central memory CD4+ T cells from blood. This receptor was identified in a man in his late teens or twenties in good health. The receptor chain draws on TRBV28 and TRBJ2-5, and TRBD1 aligns with 9 junction nucleotides. The CDR3 loop reads CASSSVQGAWETQYF. The base sequence is TGTGCCAGCAGTTCCGTACAGGGGGCTTGGGAGACCCAGTACTTC.